The 8 T cell receptor beta chains below come from one sample, sequenced in a study of T cell clones after liver transplantation. TCRdb's copy holds only in-frame clones and misses some; the assay was immunoSEQ multiplex PCR. In the table there are about 76,000 clones, around four fifths of which are singletons. This specimen consisted of CD4+ T cells from blood, obtained at the 22-month timepoint. The receptors were sampled from a human patient who received a liver transplant. The graft donor may have contributed some T cells.

This chain connects TRBV5-4 to TRBJ2-1; no definite D call. CDR1 SGHNT and CDR2 YYREEE come from the germline V gene (reference sequence). CDR3 length equals 15 residues. V lost 4 bases to trimming and J lost 3 bases, with 14 bases between them. CDR3 DNA sequence: TGTGCCAGCAGCGATAGCTCCTCCTTCTACAATGAGCAGTTCTTC. This translates into CASSDSSSFYNEQFF.

This clone has a handful of counts. J is TRBJ1-6 and V is TRBV2, with TRBD1 matching 9 bases. Germline V gene data show CDR1 as SNHLY and CDR2 as FYNNEI. The length of the CDR3 is 15 residues. V shed 6 bases, J shed 5 bases, and the junction held 5 bases outside the gene matches. The DNA for the CDR3 is TGTGCCAGCAGGGATGGGACAGGGAATAATTCACCCCTCCACTTT. It yields the protein CASRDGTGNNSPLHF.

This clone has just one count. The rearrangement links TRBV4-3 to TRBJ2-7; 8 nucleotides align to TRBD1. After removal of 1 base from V and 2 bases from J, the junction contained 10 bases not matched to a gene. The CDR3 sequence is 17 residues long. Germline V lookup: CDR1 LGHNA, CDR2 YSLEER. The CDR3 spells CASSQAHLRDRPYEQYF. In DNA form, the CDR3 reads TGCGCCAGCAGCCAAGCCCATCTCCGGGACAGGCCCTACGAGCAGTACTTC.

This rearrangement joins TRBV19 to TRBJ1-4, with a possible D match to TRBD1 (5 bases). Looked up from germline, CDR1 is LNHDA and CDR2 is SQIVND (reference sequence). Between the trimmed V and J ends, which lost 4 bases and 1 base, there was a span of 13 bases. This CDR3 spans 16 amino acids. CDR3 nucleotide sequence: TGTGCCAGTAGTACAGGGACGGCTGGAACTAATGAAAAACTGTTTTTT. Its translation is CASSTGTAGTNEKLFF.

V usage is TRBV6-5 and J usage is TRBJ1-2, with 10 positions matching TRBD1. V was pared by 6 bases and J by 8 bases, with 6 bases of the junction left unmatched. The CDR3 consists of 13 residues. The germline CDR1 and CDR2 sequences are MNHEY and SVGAGI. CDR3: CASRVTGGGGYTF. Written as DNA, the CDR3 is TGTGCCAGCAGGGTGACAGGGGGCGGCGGCTACACCTTC.

The rearrangement joins TRBV29-1 to TRBJ2-1, with D uncertain. V gave up 4 bases and J gave up 0 bases, with 16 bases separating them. Germline CDR1 is SQVTM and CDR2 is ANQGSEA. This CDR3 comprises 16 residues. DNA of the CDR3: TGCAGCGTTGCCGGCAGGCGGCAGGACTCCTACAATGAGCAGTTCTTC. Translating it yields CSVAGRRQDSYNEQFF.

The chain joins TRBV5-1 to TRBJ2-1, with 9 positions matching TRBD2. Germline loops: CDR1 SGHRS, CDR2 YFSETQ. The CDR3 contains 14 residues. The junction had 5 bases not matched to a gene; V was cut back by 5 bases and J by 5 bases. The CDR3 DNA is TGCGCCAGCAGAGGACTAGCGAAAAACAATGAGCAGTTCTTC. This sequence encodes CASRGLAKNNEQFF.

CDR3 nucleotides: TGTGCCAGCAGTAGTATGGGGACGGGAGTCATGGAAAAACTGTTTTTT. It translates to CASSSMGTGVMEKLFF. The chain employs TRBV28 and TRBJ1-4, with D possibly matching TRBD1 (5 bases). The CDR3 sequence is 16 residues long. V lost 5 bases to trimming and J lost 8 bases, with 21 bases between them. The germline gives CDR1 MDHEN, CDR2 SYDVKM.